Following are 3 T cell receptor beta chains from one sample sequenced in a study of response to subunit inactivated influenza vaccine. TCRdb reprocessed the RT-PCR reads via MiXCR and lists one record per CDR3 protein. Here the sample spans roughly 670,000 distinct CDR3 sequences, approximately 14% being singletons. This specimen consisted of PBMCs from blood, obtained 14 to 15 days before vaccination. The receptors were gathered from a man in his fifties or sixties who received an inactivated influenza vaccine.

The rearrangement links TRBV7-2 to TRBJ1-5; TRBD1 agrees at 8 bases. Germline assignment: CDR1 SGHTA and CDR2 FQGNSA. The CDR3 sequence is 16 residues long. The junction had 11 bases not matched to a gene; V was cut back by 1 base and J by 9 bases. CDR3: CASSLEWTGRPGPQHF. CDR3 bases: TGTGCCAGCAGCTTAGAGTGGACAGGGCGCCCCGGGCCCCAGCATTTT. Full variable domain (rest looked up from reference TRBV7-2 and TRBJ1-5): GAGVSQSPSNKVTEKGKDVELRCDPISGHTALYWYRQSLGQGLEFLIYFQGNSAPDKSGLPSDRFSAERTGGSVSTLTIQRTQQEDSAVYLCASSLEWTGRPGPQHFGDGTRLSIL.

This clonotype was counted between two and nine times. V is TRBV6-5 and J is TRBJ1-1, with D maybe TRBD1 (5 bases). The CDR3 runs 16 residues. V lost 0 bases and J lost 1, with 12 bases in between. Germline V lookup: CDR1 MNHEY, CDR2 SVGAGI. CDR3 protein: CASSYSIWGRNTEAFF. CDR3 in DNA: TGTGCCAGCAGTTACTCGATCTGGGGACGGAACACTGAAGCTTTCTTT.

This clonotype was detected many times. The chain combines TRBV12-3 or TRBV12-4 with TRBJ2-7; 13 nucleotides line up with TRBD2. The CDR3 runs 16 residues. The J segment lost 5 bases and the V segment lost 3 bases, leaving 7 bases of the junction unmatched. This chain's CDR3 is CASSFPGTSGINEQYF. Here the CDR3 DNA reads TGTGCCAGCAGTTTTCCAGGGACTAGCGGGATCAACGAGCAGTACTTC.